The clone carrying this T cell receptor (beta chain) appeared a few times. Collection of blood occurred at baseline, at cycle 4 day 1, and at cycle 7 day 1. Data came from immunoSEQ multiplex PCR; TCRdb stores just in-frame clones and leaves some out. The table records roughly 50,000 clones, roughly 80% of them present only once. This specimen comes from a study of OX40 agonist ivuxolimab in advanced cancers. The CDR3 sequence is 15 residues long. V was cut by 5 bases and J by 0 bases, with 8 bases left in between. Germline V gene sequence: CDR1 MDHEN, CDR2 SYDVKM. This chain links TRBV28 with TRBJ2-6; possibly TRBD1 for D (5 bases). The sample consisted of CD4+ or CD8+ T cells sorted from blood, taken in a trial of the OX40 agonist ivuxolimab. The source of this sequence is an adult with an advanced solid tumor such as melanoma, head and neck, liver or kidney cancer. CDR3 sequence reads: CASSPDSSGANVLTF. The CDR3 DNA reads as TGTGCCAGCAGTCCAGACAGCTCTGGGGCCAACGTCCTGACTTTC.